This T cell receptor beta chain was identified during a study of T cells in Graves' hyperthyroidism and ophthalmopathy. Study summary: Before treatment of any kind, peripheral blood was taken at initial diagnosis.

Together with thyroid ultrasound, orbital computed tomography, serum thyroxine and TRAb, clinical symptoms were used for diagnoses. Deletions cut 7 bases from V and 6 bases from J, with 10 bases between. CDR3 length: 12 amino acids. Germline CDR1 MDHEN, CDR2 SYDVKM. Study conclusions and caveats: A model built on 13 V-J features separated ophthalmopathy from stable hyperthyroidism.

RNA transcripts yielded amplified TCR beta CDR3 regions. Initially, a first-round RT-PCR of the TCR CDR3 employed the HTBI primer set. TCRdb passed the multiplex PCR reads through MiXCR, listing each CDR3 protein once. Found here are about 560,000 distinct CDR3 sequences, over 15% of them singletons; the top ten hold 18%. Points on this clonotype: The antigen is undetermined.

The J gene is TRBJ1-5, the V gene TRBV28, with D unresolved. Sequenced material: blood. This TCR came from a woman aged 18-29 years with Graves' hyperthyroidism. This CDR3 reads CASTPRGQPQHF. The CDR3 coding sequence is TGTGCCAGCACACCGCGGGGTCAGCCCCAGCATTTT.